What follows are 29 T cell receptor beta chains derived from one specimen sequenced in a study of early T cells in non-severe SARS-CoV-2 infection. TCRdb reprocessed the 5' RACE reads with MiXCR, giving one entry per CDR3 protein. The sample holds fewer than 60,000 distinct CDR3 sequences, around 10% seen once. Material for sequencing was whole blood. These receptors were collected from an adult who was a healthcare worker with PCR-confirmed SARS-CoV-2 infection or an uninfected control (not recorded which).

This clonotype was detected many times. The rearrangement links TRBV20-1 to TRBJ2-5; D not resolved. CDR1 is DFQATT, CDR2 SNEGSKA, per germline (reference sequence). Trimming removed 6 bases at V and 9 bases at J, with 23 bases between. The CDR3 covers 14 residues. The CDR3 DNA reads TGCAGTGCCAAGAGACCCCTTCAGGCCGGAGCCCAGTACTTC. It specifies CSAKRPLQAGAQYF.

This clonotype was seen at least ten times. Here the CDR3 DNA reads TGTGCCAGCAGCTTAAGTCAGGACAGCGGATTTCCTCTCTCTAGCACAGATACGCAGTATTTT. Translation: CASSLSQDSGFPLSSTDTQYF. The chain employs TRBV7-2 and TRBJ2-3; the D gene is possibly TRBD1 (6 bases). Germline V gene data show CDR1 as SGHTA and CDR2 as FQGNSA. The V end lost 2 bases, the J end lost 0 bases, and 27 bases lay between the germline ends. This CDR3 contains 21 residues.

This chain links TRBV20-1 with TRBJ2-3, with 7 positions matching TRBD2. The germline V gene encodes CDR1 DFQATT and CDR2 SNEGSKA (reference sequence). V shed 6 bases and J 2 bases; nucleotides not matched to a gene: 11. The CDR3 sequence is 15 residues long. The CDR3 reads CSAIMGGGSTDTQYF. The CDR3 bases are TGCAGTGCCATCATGGGGGGAGGGTCCACAGATACGCAGTATTTT.

There are many counts of this clonotype. This chain's CDR3 is CASSPSGVQETQYF. DNA for the CDR3: TGTGCCAGCAGCCCTAGCGGGGTCCAAGAGACCCAGTACTTC. J is TRBJ2-5 and V is TRBV3-1; TRBD2 matches at 9 bases. With V trimmed by 4 bases and J by 1 base, 1 base remained unmatched. CDR1 and CDR2 (germline): LGHDT, YNNKEL (reference sequence). The CDR3 is 14 amino acids.

This rearrangement joins TRBV7-9 to TRBJ2-1, with 10 bases matching TRBD1. Germline CDR1 SEHNR, CDR2 FQNEAQ (reference sequence). J lost 9 bases, V lost 3 bases, and 5 bases had no gene match. CDR3 length: 14 amino acids. In DNA form, the CDR3 reads TGTGCCAGCAGCTTGTTGACAGGGGGCACTGAGCAGTTCTTC. Translation gives CASSLLTGGTEQFF.

This clonotype was seen many times. The V gene is TRBV7-8, the J gene TRBJ2-7, with 7 bases aligning to TRBD2. CDR3 length equals 18 residues. CDR1 and CDR2 from the germline V gene are SGHVS and FQNEAQ. Unmatched junction bases numbered 22, after V lost 6 bases and J lost 5 bases. The CDR3 protein is CASSFSGTLGGVFNEQYF. CDR3 DNA sequence: TGTGCCAGCAGTTTTTCGGGGACCCTGGGAGGGGTTTTCAACGAGCAGTACTTC.

This clonotype was found many times. At one end, the junction sequence differs from germline, possibly due to a read error. The chain combines TRBV29-1 with TRBJ1-2; D unclear. Germline assignment: CDR1 SQVTM and CDR2 ANQGSEA. The CDR3 runs 8 residues. The chain's CDR3 is CSVEGYTF. In DNA, the CDR3 is TGCAGCGTCGAAGGCTACACCTTC.

This clonotype has at least ten counts. The rearrangement joins TRBV5-1 to TRBJ2-3; a weak D match, TRBD2 (6 bases). Trimming took off 0 bases at V and 2 bases at J, with 13 bases between the two ends. The length of the CDR3 is 16 residues. In germline, CDR1 is SGHRS, CDR2 YFSETQ. CDR3 amino acids: CASSLATGVPTDTQYF. The CDR3, as DNA: TGCGCCAGCAGCTTGGCGACGGGGGTCCCCACAGATACGCAGTATTTT.

This clonotype was detected only a few times. This rearrangement joins TRBV2 to TRBJ2-7, with 10 bases aligning to TRBD1. This CDR3 contains 14 residues. The V gene end was trimmed by 10 bases and the J gene end by 4 bases; junction bases not matched to a gene: 10. In germline, CDR1 is SNHLY, CDR2 FYNNEI. The CDR3 DNA follows: TGTGCCACCCAAAGGGACAGGGGTCTTTACGAGCAGTACTTC. Its translation: CATQRDRGLYEQYF.

This clonotype has a handful of counts. V and J are TRBV29-1 and TRBJ2-3; 7 nucleotides agree with TRBD1. The germline V gene has CDR1 SQVTM and CDR2 ANQGSEA. The CDR3 runs to 13 residues. V shed 4 bases, J shed 5 bases, and the junction held 6 bases outside the gene matches. The CDR3 region is CSVGQGSVDTQYF. In DNA, the CDR3 is TGCAGCGTTGGACAGGGTTCGGTAGATACGCAGTATTTT.

This clonotype was detected ten times or more. The CDR3 coding sequence is TGTGCCAGCAGCAATTGGCAGGGAACCACTGAAGCTTTCTTT. Translating gives CASSNWQGTTEAFF. The chain combines TRBV21-1 with TRBJ1-1; TRBD1, the table's D call, was not compared with the DNA. TRBV21-1 is described as a pseudogene. CDR3 length: 14 residues.

This clonotype has ten or more counts. This chain joins TRBV5-6 and TRBJ2-1; 10 nucleotides align to TRBD1. The V and J ends lost 4 bases and 5 bases, in that order; junction bases with no gene match: 3. Looked up from germline, CDR1 is SGHDT and CDR2 is YYEEEE. This CDR3 is built from 14 residues. The CDR3 nucleotides read TGTGCCAGCAGCCTTGGGACAGGGGACAATGAGCAGTTCTTC. Translation gives CASSLGTGDNEQFF.

There are a few counts of this clonotype. The chain joins TRBV10-3 to TRBJ2-4; D possibly uses TRBD1 or TRBD2 (5 bases each). CDR3 length: 15 amino acids. Trimming removed 0 bases from V and 5 bases from J, with 11 bases in between. CDR1 ENHRY and CDR2 SYGVKD come from the germline V gene. The CDR3 DNA is TGTGCCATCAGTGAGTCGTGGGGGAGTCAAAACATTCAGTACTTC. It is translated as CAISESWGSQNIQYF.

This clonotype was picked up many times. The chain joins TRBV20-1 to TRBJ2-7; D ambiguous. V lost 1 base, J lost 3 bases, and 16 bases lay in between. The germline V gene encodes CDR1 DFQATT and CDR2 SNEGSKA (reference sequence). The CDR3 spans 15 residues. CDR3 sequence reads: CSARVRRTLDYEQYF. The CDR3 DNA reads TGCAGTGCTAGAGTTCGACGGACCCTCGACTACGAGCAGTACTTC.

This clonotype came up many times. The chain links TRBV14 to TRBJ2-5, with 9 bases lining up with TRBD2. The germline CDR1 and CDR2 sequences are SGHDN and FVKESK. V dropped 1 base and J dropped 7; count of bases not matched to a gene: 7. The CDR3 totals 15 residues. Here the CDR3 reads CASSQALAGMATQYF. The CDR3 DNA is TGTGCCAGCAGCCAAGCCCTAGCGGGAATGGCGACCCAGTACTTC.

This clonotype was found many times. The chain is built from TRBV19 and TRBJ2-7, with D possibly being TRBD2 (5 bases). The CDR3 sequence is 16 residues long. V lost 0 bases and J 0 bases, leaving 12 bases between the germline ends. Germline V gene lookup returns CDR1 LNHDA and CDR2 SQIVND (reference sequence). The CDR3 region is CASSIDRRTRSYEQYF. The CDR3 nucleotides read TGTGCCAGTAGTATAGATCGGAGGACCCGCTCCTACGAGCAGTACTTC.

The V and J genes are TRBV21-1 and TRBJ2-7; TRBD1 reflects the table's D call only, with no check against the DNA. TRBV21-1 is marked as a pseudogene. The CDR3 runs to 18 residues. CDR3 protein: CASSKAPPRDRASYEQYF. CDR3 nucleotides: TGTGCCAGCAGCAAAGCTCCACCCCGGGACAGGGCCTCCTACGAGCAGTACTTC.

At least ten counts were recorded for this clonotype. The chain recombines TRBV29-1 with TRBJ1-2; 7 nucleotides line up with TRBD1. V lost 7 bases and J lost 8; bases outside the gene matches: 22. Germline CDR1 and CDR2: SQVTM and ANQGSEA. The CDR3 runs 16 residues. The CDR3: CSADFGKDRTRRGYTF. CDR3 bases: TGCAGCGCTGACTTTGGGAAGGACAGGACTAGGAGGGGCTACACCTTC.

The gene calls are TRBV12-3 or TRBV12-4 and TRBJ2-7; 8 positions match TRBD1. V dropped 7 bases and J dropped 3; count of bases not matched to a gene: 8. The CDR3 totals 14 residues. In nucleotides, the CDR3 is TGTGCCAGCACCGGGACAGGTCTTTTCTACGAGCAGTACTTC. As protein: CASTGTGLFYEQYF.

Many counts were recorded for this clonotype. The genes are TRBV28 and TRBJ2-1; D remains unclear. Germline lookup yields CDR1 MDHEN and CDR2 SYDVKM. The V and J ends lost 8 bases and 8 bases respectively, with 4 bases between them. This CDR3 has 9 residues. The CDR3 protein is CASGDEQFF. In nucleotides, the CDR3 is TGTGCCAGCGGCGATGAGCAGTTCTTC.

With regard to this clonotype: A read error is possible here, since a much larger clone lies one base away. This chain links TRBV5-1 with TRBJ2-2, with TRBD1 as a possible D gene (5 bases). Germline CDR1 and CDR2: SGHRS and YFSETQ. This CDR3 is built from 14 residues. The chain's CDR3 is CPSSFQGSTGELFF. CDR3 in DNA: TGCCCCAGCAGCTTCCAGGGTAGCACCGGGGAGCTGTTTTTT.

This clonotype was detected ten times or more. The chain is built from TRBV29-1 and TRBJ2-1; 9 nucleotides agree with TRBD2. The CDR3 loop spans 15 amino acids. Trimming cost V 1 base and J 8 bases; bases outside gene matches: 9. The germline CDR1 and CDR2 sequences are SQVTM and ANQGSEA. CDR3 sequence (DNA): TGCAGCGTTGAAGTCCCTAGCGGGAACTTGGATGAGCAGTTCTTC. It is translated as CSVEVPSGNLDEQFF.

This clonotype was observed at least ten times. The J gene is TRBJ2-4, the V gene TRBV7-2; 7 bases are shared with TRBD2. Germline CDR1 reads SGHTA; CDR2 reads FQGNSA. The CDR3 extends over 14 amino acids. Trimming cost V 3 bases and J 3 bases; bases outside gene matches: 2. The CDR3 region is CASSLGGSKNIQYF. CDR3 DNA sequence: TGTGCCAGCAGCTTGGGAGGGAGCAAAAACATTCAGTACTTC.

This clonotype has at least ten counts. The DNA for the CDR3 is TGTGCCAGCAGCCCAGGGGAACAGGGGCTTCGGCAGTTCTTC. Protein product: CASSPGEQGLRQFF. The rearrangement uses TRBV27 and TRBJ2-1, with 7 bases aligning to TRBD1. Trimming cost V 6 bases and J 12 bases; bases outside gene matches: 14. The CDR3 runs to 14 residues. CDR1 MNHEY and CDR2 SMNVEV come from the germline V gene (reference sequence).

The CDR3 DNA reads as TGCAGCGCCTGCCCAGGGGCGTTGGATGAAAAACTGTTTTTT. Its translation is CSACPGALDEKLFF. V gene TRBV29-1 combines with J gene TRBJ1-4, with a possible D match to TRBD1 (6 bases). Germline V gene lookup returns CDR1 SQVTM and CDR2 ANQGSEA. V lost 7 bases, J lost 6 bases, and 18 bases lay in between. This CDR3 spans 14 amino acids.

This clonotype occurred a few times. The CDR3 protein is CSAPTLGATEAFF. The DNA for the CDR3 is TGCAGTGCCCCAACCCTAGGGGCCACTGAAGCTTTCTTT. The chain links TRBV20-1 to TRBJ1-1, with D maybe TRBD1 (5 bases). Trimming took off 6 bases at V and 4 bases at J, with 15 bases between the two ends. The CDR3 extends over 13 amino acids. Germline CDR1 reads DFQATT; CDR2 reads SNEGSKA (reference sequence).

This clonotype was detected many times. The chain couples TRBV5-4 to TRBJ2-2; tentatively, D is TRBD1 or TRBD2 (5 bases each). Trimming removed 4 bases at V and 1 base at J, with 11 bases between. The CDR3 length is 15 residues. CDR1 is SGHNT, CDR2 YYREEE, per germline (reference sequence). The DNA for the CDR3 is TGTGCCAGCAGCCGCGAGGGGAGGAACACCGGGGAGCTGTTTTTT. It is translated as CASSREGRNTGELFF.

This clonotype was counted between two and nine times. This sequence joins TRBV10-2 and TRBJ2-7; D may be TRBD1 (6 bases). The germline V gene encodes CDR1 WSHSY and CDR2 SAAADI. The CDR3 has 13 amino acids. Deletions cut 2 bases from V and 6 bases from J, with 11 bases between. This CDR3 reads CASSEGRGSEQYF. CDR3 in DNA: TGCGCCAGCAGTGAGGGCAGGGGTAGCGAGCAGTACTTC.

This clonotype was recorded many times. V gene TRBV5-1 combines with J gene TRBJ2-3; D gene ambiguous. With 2 bases removed from V and 2 bases from J, the gap between germline ends came to 15 bases. The germline V gene has CDR1 SGHRS and CDR2 YFSETQ. The CDR3 extends over 16 amino acids. The CDR3 nucleotides are TGCGCCAGCAGCTTTGGGGTTGCGGAACCCACAGATACGCAGTATTTT. Its protein product is CASSFGVAEPTDTQYF.